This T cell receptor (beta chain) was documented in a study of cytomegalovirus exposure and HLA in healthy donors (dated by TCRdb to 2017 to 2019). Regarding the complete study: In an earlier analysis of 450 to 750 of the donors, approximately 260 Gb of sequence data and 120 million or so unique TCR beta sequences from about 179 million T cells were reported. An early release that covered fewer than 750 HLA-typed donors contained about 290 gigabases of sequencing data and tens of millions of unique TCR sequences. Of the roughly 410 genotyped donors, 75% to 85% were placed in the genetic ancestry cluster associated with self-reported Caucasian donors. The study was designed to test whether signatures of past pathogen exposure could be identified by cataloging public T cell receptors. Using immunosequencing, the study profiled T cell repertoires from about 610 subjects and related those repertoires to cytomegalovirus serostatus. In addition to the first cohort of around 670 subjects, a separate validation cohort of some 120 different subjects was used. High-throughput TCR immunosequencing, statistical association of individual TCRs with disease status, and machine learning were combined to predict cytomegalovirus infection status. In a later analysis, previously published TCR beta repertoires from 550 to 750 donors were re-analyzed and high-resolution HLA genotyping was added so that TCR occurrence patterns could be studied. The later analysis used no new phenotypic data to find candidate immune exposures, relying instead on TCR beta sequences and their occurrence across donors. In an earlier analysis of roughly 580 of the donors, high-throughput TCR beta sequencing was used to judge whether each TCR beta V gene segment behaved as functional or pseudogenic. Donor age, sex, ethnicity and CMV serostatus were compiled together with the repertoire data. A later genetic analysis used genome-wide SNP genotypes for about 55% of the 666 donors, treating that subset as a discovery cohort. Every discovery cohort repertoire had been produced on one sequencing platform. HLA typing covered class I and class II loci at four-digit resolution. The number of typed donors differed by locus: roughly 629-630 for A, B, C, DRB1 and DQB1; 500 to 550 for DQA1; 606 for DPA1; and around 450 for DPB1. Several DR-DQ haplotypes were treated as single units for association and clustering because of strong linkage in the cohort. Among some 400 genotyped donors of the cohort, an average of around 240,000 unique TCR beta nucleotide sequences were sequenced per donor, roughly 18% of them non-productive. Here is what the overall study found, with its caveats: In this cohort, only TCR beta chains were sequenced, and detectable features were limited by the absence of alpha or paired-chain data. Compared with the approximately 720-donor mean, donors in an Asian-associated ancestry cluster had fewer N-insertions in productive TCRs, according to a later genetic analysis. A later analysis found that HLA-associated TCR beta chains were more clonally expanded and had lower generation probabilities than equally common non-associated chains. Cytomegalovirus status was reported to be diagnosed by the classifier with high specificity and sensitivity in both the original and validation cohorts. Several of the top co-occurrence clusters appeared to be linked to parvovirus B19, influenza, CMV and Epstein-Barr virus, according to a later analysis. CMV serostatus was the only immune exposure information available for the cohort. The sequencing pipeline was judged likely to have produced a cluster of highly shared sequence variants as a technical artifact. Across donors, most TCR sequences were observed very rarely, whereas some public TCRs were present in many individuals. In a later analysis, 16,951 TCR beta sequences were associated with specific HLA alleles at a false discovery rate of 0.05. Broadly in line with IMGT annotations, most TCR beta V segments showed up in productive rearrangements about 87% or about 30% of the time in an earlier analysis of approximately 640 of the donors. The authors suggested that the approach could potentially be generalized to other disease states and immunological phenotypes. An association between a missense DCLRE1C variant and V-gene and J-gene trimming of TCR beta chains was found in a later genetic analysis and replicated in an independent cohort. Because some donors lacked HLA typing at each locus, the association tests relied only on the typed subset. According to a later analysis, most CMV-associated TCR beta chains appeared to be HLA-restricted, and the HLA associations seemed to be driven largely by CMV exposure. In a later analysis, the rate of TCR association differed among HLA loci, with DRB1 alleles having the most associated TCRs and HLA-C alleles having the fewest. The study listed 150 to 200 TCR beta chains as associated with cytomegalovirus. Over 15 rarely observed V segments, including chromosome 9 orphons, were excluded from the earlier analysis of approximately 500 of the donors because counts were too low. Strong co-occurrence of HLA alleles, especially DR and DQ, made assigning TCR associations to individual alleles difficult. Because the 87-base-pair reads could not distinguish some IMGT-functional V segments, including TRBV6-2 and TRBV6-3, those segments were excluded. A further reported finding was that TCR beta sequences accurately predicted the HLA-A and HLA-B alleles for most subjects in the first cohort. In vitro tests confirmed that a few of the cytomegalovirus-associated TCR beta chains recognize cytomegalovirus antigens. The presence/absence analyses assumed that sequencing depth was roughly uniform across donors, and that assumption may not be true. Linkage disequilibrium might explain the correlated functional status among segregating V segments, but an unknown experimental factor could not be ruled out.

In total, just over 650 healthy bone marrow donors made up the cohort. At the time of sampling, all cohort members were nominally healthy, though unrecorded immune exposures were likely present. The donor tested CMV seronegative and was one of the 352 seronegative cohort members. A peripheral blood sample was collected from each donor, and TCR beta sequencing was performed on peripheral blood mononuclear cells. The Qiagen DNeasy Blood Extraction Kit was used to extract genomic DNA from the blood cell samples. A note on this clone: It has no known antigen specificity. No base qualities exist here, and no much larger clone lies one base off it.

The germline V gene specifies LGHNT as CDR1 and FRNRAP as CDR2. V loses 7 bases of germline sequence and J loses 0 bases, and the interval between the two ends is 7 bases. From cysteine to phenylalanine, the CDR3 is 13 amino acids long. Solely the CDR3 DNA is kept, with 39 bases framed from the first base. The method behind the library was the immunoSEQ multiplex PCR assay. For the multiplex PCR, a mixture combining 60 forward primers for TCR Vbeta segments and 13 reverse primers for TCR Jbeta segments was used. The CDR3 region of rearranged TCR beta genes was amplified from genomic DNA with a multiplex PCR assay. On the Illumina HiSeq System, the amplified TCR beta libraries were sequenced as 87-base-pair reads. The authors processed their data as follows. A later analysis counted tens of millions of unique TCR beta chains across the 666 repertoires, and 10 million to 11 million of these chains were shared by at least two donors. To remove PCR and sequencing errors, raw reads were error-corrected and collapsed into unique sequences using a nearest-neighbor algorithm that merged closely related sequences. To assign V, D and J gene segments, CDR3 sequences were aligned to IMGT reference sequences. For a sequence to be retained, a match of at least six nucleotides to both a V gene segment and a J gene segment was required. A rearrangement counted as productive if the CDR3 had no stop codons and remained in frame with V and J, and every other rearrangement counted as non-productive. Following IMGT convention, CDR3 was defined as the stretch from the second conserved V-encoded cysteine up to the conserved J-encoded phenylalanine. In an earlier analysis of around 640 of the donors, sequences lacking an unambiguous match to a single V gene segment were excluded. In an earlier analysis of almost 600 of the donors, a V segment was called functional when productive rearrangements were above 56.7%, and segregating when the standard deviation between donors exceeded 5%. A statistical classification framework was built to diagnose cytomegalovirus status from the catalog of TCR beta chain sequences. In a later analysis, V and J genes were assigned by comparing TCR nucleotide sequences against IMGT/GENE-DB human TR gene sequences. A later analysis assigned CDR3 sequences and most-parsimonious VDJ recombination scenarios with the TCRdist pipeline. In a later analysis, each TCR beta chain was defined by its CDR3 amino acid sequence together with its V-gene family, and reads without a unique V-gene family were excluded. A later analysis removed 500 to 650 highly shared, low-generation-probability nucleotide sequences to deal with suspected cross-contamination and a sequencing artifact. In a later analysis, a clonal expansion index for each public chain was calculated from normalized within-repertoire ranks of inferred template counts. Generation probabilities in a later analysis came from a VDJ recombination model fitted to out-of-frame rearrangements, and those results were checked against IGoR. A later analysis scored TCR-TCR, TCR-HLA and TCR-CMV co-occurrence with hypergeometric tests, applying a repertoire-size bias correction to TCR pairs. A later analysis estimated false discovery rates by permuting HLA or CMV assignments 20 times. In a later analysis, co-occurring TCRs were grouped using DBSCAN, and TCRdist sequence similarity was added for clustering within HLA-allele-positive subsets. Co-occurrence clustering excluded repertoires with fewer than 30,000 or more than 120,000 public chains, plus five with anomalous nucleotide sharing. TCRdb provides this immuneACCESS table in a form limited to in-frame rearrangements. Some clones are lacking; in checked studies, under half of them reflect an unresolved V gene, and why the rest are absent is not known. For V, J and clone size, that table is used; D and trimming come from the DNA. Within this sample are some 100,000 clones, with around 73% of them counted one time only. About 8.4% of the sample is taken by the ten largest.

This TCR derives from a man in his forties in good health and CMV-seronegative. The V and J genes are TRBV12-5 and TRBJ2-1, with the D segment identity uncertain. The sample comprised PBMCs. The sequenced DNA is TGTGCTAGTGAAACAAGCTCCTACAATGAGCAGTTCTTC. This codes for CASETSSYNEQFF.